The 16 T cell receptor beta chains in this list originate from one sample, sequenced in a study of cytomegalovirus exposure and HLA in healthy donors. Profiling relied on immunoSEQ multiplex PCR, and the TCRdb table lists in-frame clones only, not all of them. The sample includes 90,000 to 150,000 clones, more than 75% of them seen just once. The source material was PBMCs. These TCRs come from a woman in her late teens or twenties in good health and CMV-seropositive.

The CDR3 reads CASSKDRGDSTDTQYF. The CDR3 nucleotides are TGCGCCAGCAGCAAGGACAGGGGAGATAGCACAGATACGCAGTATTTT. This sequence joins TRBV5-1 and TRBJ2-3; 9 nucleotides match TRBD1. Germline V gives CDR1 SGHRS, CDR2 YFSETQ. The CDR3 length is 16 residues. Losses at the gene ends were 4 bases for V and 0 bases for J; bases not matched to a gene: 6.

The rearrangement joins TRBV13 to TRBJ1-1; TRBD1 matches 7 bases. The germline V gene has CDR1 PRHDT and CDR2 FYEKMQ (reference sequence). The CDR3 extends over 15 amino acids. V dropped 5 bases and J dropped 0; count of bases not matched to a gene: 6. The CDR3 DNA follows: TGTGCCAGCAGCCCTCCGACAGGGATGAACACTGAAGCTTTCTTT. It is translated as CASSPPTGMNTEAFF.

This rearrangement joins TRBV7-9 to TRBJ2-7, with no clear D. Germline V CDR1 and CDR2: SEHNR, FQNEAQ (reference sequence). The CDR3 extends over 11 amino acids. Trimming shortened V by 5 bases and J by 1 base, and 3 bases separated the two germline ends. DNA of the CDR3: TGTGCCAGCAGCGTATCCTACGAGCAGTACTTC. Residues: CASSVSYEQYF.

The chain links TRBV28 to TRBJ2-7; TRBD2 is a possible D gene (6 bases). Germline V lookup: CDR1 MDHEN, CDR2 SYDVKM. Trimming took 2 bases from V and 3 from J, leaving 8 bases between them. This CDR3 is built from 13 residues. CDR3: CASSLTGVYEQYF. CDR3 DNA: TGTGCCAGCAGTTTAACGGGAGTCTACGAGCAGTACTTC.

The chain couples TRBV4-1 to TRBJ2-2; D not certain. With 1 base removed from V and 0 bases from J, the gap between germline ends came to 6 bases. This CDR3 contains 15 residues. Germline V gene data show CDR1 as MGHRA and CDR2 as YSYEKL. CDR3 loop: CASSQVISNTGELFF. In nucleotides, the CDR3 is TGCGCCAGCAGCCAAGTTATCTCGAACACCGGGGAGCTGTTTTTT.

This sequence joins TRBV18 and TRBJ2-3, with 14 bases that match TRBD2. V lost 2 bases to trimming and J lost 5 bases; unmatched junction nucleotides: 15. The CDR3 covers 20 residues. Germline CDR1 KGHSH, CDR2 LQKENI. The CDR3, as DNA: TGTGCCAGCTCACCAACTCCCGGGACTAGCGGGGGTAGGTGGGGAGATACGCAGTATTTT. Its protein product is CASSPTPGTSGGRWGDTQYF. Full variable domain (missing parts from reference TRBV18 and TRBJ2-3): NAGVMQNPRHLVRRRGQEARLRCSPMKGHSHVYWYRQLPEEGLKFMVYLQKENIIDESGMPKERFSAEFPKEGPSILRIQQVVRGDSAAYFCASSPTPGTSGGRWGDTQYFGPGTRLTVL.

This chain links TRBV11-3 with TRBJ1-3; D is perhaps TRBD1 (6 bases). The V gene's germline CDR1 is SGHNT and CDR2 YENEEA. Trimming removed 6 bases from V and 0 bases from J, with 24 bases in between. The CDR3 consists of 19 residues. The CDR3 nucleotides are TGTGCCAGCAGTCCAGGGGCCGGGGATCCCAAGAGCTCTGGAAACACCATATATTTT. Protein: CASSPGAGDPKSSGNTIYF. The entire variable domain, with the rest obtained from reference TRBV11-3 and TRBJ1-3, is as follows: EAGVVQSPRYKIIEKKQPVAFWCNPISGHNTLYWYLQNLGQGPELLIRYENEEAVDDSQLPKDRFSAERLKGVDSTLKIQPAELGDSAVYLCASSPGAGDPKSSGNTIYFGEGSWLTVV.

The rearrangement joins TRBV7-9 to TRBJ2-7; TRBD2 matches at 12 bases. The junction had 7 bases not matched to a gene; V was cut back by 4 bases and J by 0 bases. This CDR3 has 17 residues. The germline V gene encodes CDR1 SEHNR and CDR2 FQNEAQ (reference sequence). CDR3 DNA sequence: TGTGCCAGCAGCTCATCGACTAGCGGGAGTATCTCCTACGAGCAGTACTTC. Residues: CASSSSTSGSISYEQYF.

V and J are TRBV10-3 and TRBJ1-2, with D perhaps matching TRBD1 (5 bases). The CDR3 is 14 residues long. In germline, CDR1 is ENHRY, CDR2 SYGVKD. V lost 7 bases, J lost 4 bases, and 16 bases lay in between. CDR3 region: CAITDPDSPYGYTF. CDR3 coding DNA: TGTGCCATCACCGACCCAGACAGTCCCTATGGCTACACCTTC.

This chain uses TRBV30 with TRBJ2-7; TRBD1 agrees at 11 bases. The CDR3 runs to 13 residues. Germline V gene lookup returns CDR1 GTSNPN and CDR2 SVGIG (reference sequence). V lost 4 bases to trimming and J lost 5 bases; unmatched junction nucleotides: 4. The CDR3: CAWTGQGADEQYF. Here the CDR3 DNA reads TGTGCCTGGACCGGACAGGGGGCCGACGAGCAGTACTTC.

This chain joins TRBV5-4 and TRBJ1-1; D remains unclear. Trimming left V 0 bases short and J 1 base short, with 10 bases between. The CDR3 extends over 15 amino acids. The V gene's germline CDR1 is SGHNT and CDR2 YYREEE (reference sequence). The CDR3 DNA reads as TGTGCCAGCAGCTTGGGGAGCGGCCGGAACACTGAAGCTTTCTTT. Translating gives CASSLGSGRNTEAFF.

As DNA, the CDR3 is TGTGCCAGCAGCGCTGGTGGGGGACAGGGGTTCTACGAGCAGTACTTC. Translating it yields CASSAGGGQGFYEQYF. The chain has TRBV9 and TRBJ2-7, with 10 bases fitting TRBD1. CDR3 length: 16 amino acids. J lost 3 bases, V lost 3 bases, and 9 bases had no gene match. Germline V gene lookup returns CDR1 SGDLS and CDR2 YYNGEE.

The chain carries TRBV7-3 and TRBJ1-2; TRBD1 matches at 11 bases. Germline V gene data show CDR1 as SGHTA and CDR2 as FQGTGA. The CDR3 loop spans 17 amino acids. J lost 4 bases, V lost 5 bases, and 12 bases had no gene match. The chain's CDR3 is CASSRPGQGEVGYGYTF. The CDR3 nucleotides read TGTGCCAGCAGCAGACCGGGACAGGGGGAGGTTGGCTATGGCTACACCTTC.

V and J are TRBV6-1 and TRBJ1-2; D is possibly TRBD1 (5 bases). Trimming left V 2 bases short and J 8 bases short, with 21 bases between. Germline CDR1 and CDR2: MNHNS and SASEGT. The CDR3 runs to 16 residues. The CDR3 here is CASSEHSRQGQEGYTF. The CDR3 bases are TGTGCCAGCAGTGAACATAGTAGGCAGGGCCAAGAAGGCTACACCTTC.

In nucleotides, the CDR3 is TGTGCCAGCAGGAGGGGGGGTCAGCCCCAGCATTTT. It specifies CASRRGGQPQHF. The chain joins TRBV2 to TRBJ1-5, with D perhaps TRBD1 (6 bases). The CDR3 length is 12 residues. With 6 bases removed from V and 6 bases from J, the gap between germline ends came to 9 bases. Per germline, CDR1 SNHLY and CDR2 FYNNEI.

This rearrangement joins TRBV29-1 to TRBJ1-2; D is ambiguous. The CDR3 is made up of 13 amino acids. Germline V lookup: CDR1 SQVTM, CDR2 ANQGSEA. Trimming took 2 bases from V and 7 from J, leaving 14 bases between them. DNA of the CDR3: TGCAGCGTTGAACGAACTTTAAGGAGTGGCTACACCTTC. Its translation: CSVERTLRSGYTF.